The rows below give T cell receptor beta chains drawn from one sample of a study of T-cell reconstitution after alpha-beta-depleted transplantation in children. TCRdb processed the PCR reads anew with MiXCR; each CDR3 protein has one entry. The sample has hundreds of thousands of distinct CDR3 sequences, roughly a quarter seen once. Sequencing used PBMCs, mostly from graft donor cells, obtained 360 days after TCRalphabeta/CD19-depleted stem cell transplant. The receptor source for this set is a female patient between 2 and 15 years old who had a stem cell transplant for congenital amegakaryocytic thrombocytopenia, so the T cells may come from the graft donor. CDR3s include the opening cysteine and the closing phenylalanine or tryptophan. D genes are given only for firm matches. Some rows mark clone size as missing; the rest say once, few, many or name a class of expanded clone.

j_call	clone_size	d_call	v_call	cdr3_nt	cdr3_aa
TRBJ2-7	few	-	TRBV15	TGTGCCACCAGCAGAGATATTGGGGGGCGCGAGCAGTACTTC	CATSRDIGGREQYF
TRBJ1-2	many	-	TRBV9	TGTGCCAGCAGCGTGGGCAGTTCCTATGGCTACACCTTC	CASSVGSSYGYTF
TRBJ2-7	-	-	TRBV20-1	TGCAGTGCTTCGAAGGGGGGCGAGCAGTACTTC	CSASKGGEQYF
TRBJ2-1	-	-	TRBV6-5	TGTGCCAGCAGTTACACCCCACGGGGAGGAGAGCAGTTCTTC	CASSYTPRGGEQFF
TRBJ1-5	-	-	TRBV28	TGTGCCAGCAGTTTGTCTGTGAGCAATCAGCCCCAGCATTTT	CASSLSVSNQPQHF
TRBJ1-1	-	-	TRBV20-1	TGCAGTGCTACCAATGGGGCGATGAACACTGAAGCTTTCTTT	CSATNGAMNTEAFF
TRBJ2-2	few	TRBD1	TRBV24-1	TGTGCCACCAGCCTCAGGGGGACCACCGGGGAGCTGTTTTTT	CATSLRGTTGELFF
TRBJ2-7	few	-	TRBV11-2	TGTGCCAGCAGGTTATCAGGGGCGCTTTGGGAGCAGTACTTC	CASRLSGALWEQYF
TRBJ2-3	-	-	TRBV4-2	TGTGCCAGCAGCCGAGTACTAGGAGGGCCAGATACGCAGTATTTT	CASSRVLGGPDTQYF
TRBJ1-1	few	-	TRBV5-1	TGCGCCAGCAGCTTGAGCCCGAGAGTGAACACTGAAGCTTTCTTT	CASSLSPRVNTEAFF
TRBJ1-5	-	-	TRBV28	TGTGCCAGCAGTTTATGGGCAGGGAGGACAAGCAATCAGCCCCAGCATTTT	CASSLWAGRTSNQPQHF
TRBJ2-6	many	TRBD1	TRBV5-1	TGCGCCAGCAGCCATGACAGGGTAAACTCTGGGGCCAACGTCCTGACTTTC	CASSHDRVNSGANVLTF
TRBJ1-2	-	-	TRBV12-3/TRBV12-4	TGTGCCAGCAGACAAACAGCTATCTCCCTTTCCTTC	CASRQTAISLSF
TRBJ2-5	few	-	TRBV5-6	TGTGCCAGCAGCTTGGACAGGGTAGAGACCCAGTACTTC	CASSLDRVETQYF
TRBJ1-3	-	-	TRBV10-2	TGCGCCAGCAGAGGCAGGGCGAATCGCTCTGGAAACACCATATATTTT	CASRGRANRSGNTIYF
TRBJ2-3	few	TRBD2	TRBV11-2	TGTGCCAGCAGCTTAGTAGCGGGAGGGAACACAGATACGCAGTATTTT	CASSLVAGGNTDTQYF
TRBJ2-7	-	TRBD1	TRBV3-1	TGTGCCAGCAGTAGGGACAGTTTAACATACGAGCAGTACTTC	CASSRDSLTYEQYF
TRBJ2-7	-	-	TRBV6-5	TGTGCCAGCAGTTCCCTCTGGAGCTCCTACGAGCAGTACTTC	CASSSLWSSYEQYF
TRBJ1-6	many	-	TRBV7-9	TGTGCCAGCAGCTTCTCTACCAATTCACCCCTCCACTTT	CASSFSTNSPLHF
TRBJ2-3	few	-	TRBV12-3/TRBV12-4	TGTGCCAGCAGTCGGGGACGTTTCTATAGCACAGATACGCAGTATTTT	CASSRGRFYSTDTQYF
TRBJ1-1	-	-	TRBV29-1	TGCAGCGTTGTCGAACGATCTGAAGCTTTCTTT	CSVVERSEAFF
TRBJ2-7	few	TRBD1	TRBV6-1	TGTGCCGGGTCGAGGGGGCCCTCCTACGAGCAGTACTTC	CAGSRGPSYEQYF
TRBJ2-3	-	-	TRBV13	TGTGCCAGCAGCTTGATTGGGAGCACAGATACGCAGTATTTT	CASSLIGSTDTQYF
TRBJ2-1	few	TRBD2	TRBV4-3	TGCGCCAGCAGCCCTTCTGTTGGGAGGGATGAGCAGTTCTTC	CASSPSVGRDEQFF
TRBJ2-6	-	-	TRBV28	-	CASRRYFLEKGPSGANVLTF
TRBJ2-3	-	TRBD2	TRBV7-9	TGTGCTAACTCTGGCGGGAGTGCAGATACGCAGTATTTT	CANSGGSADTQYF
TRBJ1-1	many	-	TRBV20-1	TGCAGTGCTAGAGATTTTAGGACGTCGAACACTGAAGCTTTCTTT	CSARDFRTSNTEAFF
TRBJ2-1	few	TRBD1	TRBV20-1	TGCAGTGCGAAAAAGACAGGGGGCGGCTTCAATGAGCAGTTCTTC	CSAKKTGGGFNEQFF